The 30 T cell receptor beta chains presented below share a single source sample, sequenced in a study of blood T cell repertoires in COVID-19 (dated by TCRdb to about 2020). The protocol used for the library was the immunoSEQ multiplex PCR assay. TCRdb's version of the immuneACCESS table is confined to in-frame rearrangements and falls short of the full clone set. An unresolved V gene accounts for under half of the shortfall where checked; the remainder is of unknown origin. A total of around 20,000 clones appear in this sample, roughly 85% of them only once. The ten most abundant clones make up over 7% of the sample. The sample was peripheral blood. These TCRs come from a human donor with active COVID-19. The donor label of this sample is uncertain.

The chain recombines TRBV10-3 with TRBJ2-4, with D uncertain. In germline, CDR1 is ENHRY, CDR2 SYGVKD. The CDR3 contains 19 residues. Trimming took off 0 bases at V and 5 bases at J, with 23 bases between the two ends. The CDR3: CAISESNRQTSGVQNIQYF. DNA for the CDR3: TGTGCCATCAGTGAGTCGAATCGGCAGACGTCGGGTGTCCAAAACATTCAGTACTTC.

This chain uses TRBV14 with TRBJ2-4, with 9 bases that match TRBD2. This CDR3 is built from 17 residues. V was pared by 4 bases and J by 0 bases, with 7 bases of the junction left unmatched. In germline, CDR1 is SGHDN, CDR2 FVKESK. CDR3 in amino acids: CASSPGGLALAKNIQYF. CDR3 bases: TGTGCCAGCAGCCCGGGGGGACTAGCACTAGCCAAAAACATTCAGTACTTC.

The table lists this clone with a count of one. CDR3 bases: TGTGCCTGGAGTCTCCAGCGGGCCGGGGAGCTGTTTTTT. This codes for CAWSLQRAGELFF. The V and J genes are TRBV30 and TRBJ2-2; D is possibly TRBD2 (6 bases). This CDR3 contains 13 residues. V was cut by 2 bases and J by 6 bases, with 10 bases left in between. Per germline, CDR1 GTSNPN and CDR2 SVGIG (reference sequence).

In its sample, this clone was seen a few times. This rearrangement joins TRBV6-5 to TRBJ1-5; a weak D match, TRBD1 (6 bases). The CDR3 has 13 residues. V was pared by 6 bases and J by 7 bases, with 13 bases between. CDR1 MNHEY and CDR2 SVGAGI come from the germline V gene. The CDR3 loop is CASSQGQGQPQHF. DNA for the CDR3: TGTGCCAGCAGCCAGGGGCAGGGGCAGCCCCAGCATTTT.

CDR3: CASSYGGSFNEQFF. The CDR3 DNA follows: TGTGCCAGCAGTTACGGCGGGAGTTTCAATGAGCAGTTCTTC. The rearrangement links TRBV6-5 to TRBJ2-1, with 7 bases fitting TRBD2. V was pared by 2 bases and J by 6 bases, with 4 bases of the junction left unmatched. The V gene's germline CDR1 is MNHEY and CDR2 SVGAGI. This CDR3 spans 14 amino acids.

V usage is TRBV6-6 and J usage is TRBJ2-2; weak D call: TRBD1 (5 bases). The V gene's germline CDR1 is MNHNY and CDR2 SVGAGI (reference sequence). V lost 0 bases to trimming and J lost 0 bases, with 8 bases between them. This CDR3 is built from 16 residues. CDR3 in DNA: TGTGCCAGCAGTTACTCCGGCAGGGCGAACACCGGGGAGCTGTTTTTT. It codes for CASSYSGRANTGELFF.

The rearrangement joins TRBV28 to TRBJ2-7, with D hard to call. The germline V gene has CDR1 MDHEN and CDR2 SYDVKM. The V and J ends lost 7 bases and 1 base respectively, with 14 bases between them. This CDR3 is built from 14 residues. The CDR3 DNA sequence: TGTGCCAGCAAGGAAGGAGTCAATTCCTACGAGCAGTACTTC. It specifies CASKEGVNSYEQYF.

The chain has TRBV9 and TRBJ2-7; 8 positions agree with TRBD2. CDR1 is SGDLS and CDR2 is YYNGEE in the germline V gene. V lost 0 bases to trimming and J lost 3 bases; unmatched junction nucleotides: 5. The CDR3 consists of 15 residues. The CDR3 sequence is CASSVAAGLGYEQYF. CDR3 sequence (DNA): TGTGCCAGCAGCGTAGCGGCGGGACTAGGCTACGAGCAGTACTTC.

The gene calls are TRBV15 and TRBJ2-3, with TRBD2 matching over 14 bases. The length of the CDR3 is 17 residues. The junction had 7 bases not matched to a gene; V was cut back by 3 bases and J by 5 bases. Germline V gene lookup returns CDR1 LNHNV and CDR2 YYDKDF (reference sequence). The DNA of the CDR3 is TGTGCCACCAGCAGGGAACCTGGGACTAGCGGGAGAGATACGCAGTATTTT. It specifies CATSREPGTSGRDTQYF.

V usage is TRBV7-9 and J usage is TRBJ1-1; 8 bases align to TRBD1. The CDR3 runs to 15 residues. Germline V gene sequence: CDR1 SEHNR, CDR2 FQNEAQ (reference sequence). J was trimmed by 0 bases and V by 5 bases; bases with no gene match: 5. The chain's CDR3 is CASSPRTGMNTEAFF. Written as DNA, the CDR3 is TGTGCCAGCAGCCCAAGGACAGGGATGAACACTGAAGCTTTCTTT.

The chain employs TRBV19 and TRBJ1-4, with TRBD1 as a possible D gene (5 bases). CDR1 is LNHDA, CDR2 SQIVND, per germline (reference sequence). V was trimmed by 6 bases and J by 8 bases, leaving 13 bases between them. This CDR3 contains 13 residues. This CDR3 is CASRNTGSEKLFF. In DNA, the CDR3 is TGTGCCAGTAGAAATACAGGCTCCGAAAAACTGTTTTTT.

J is TRBJ2-7 and V is TRBV30; TRBD2 matches 8 bases. This CDR3 is 13 amino acids long. With 0 bases clipped from V and 6 bases from J, the junction kept 4 bases outside the gene matches. In germline, CDR1 is GTSNPN, CDR2 SVGIG (reference sequence). The CDR3 DNA is TGTGCCTGGAGTGTAGAGCGGGAGACCGAGCAGTACTTC. This gives the protein CAWSVERETEQYF.

The table lists this clone with a count of one. This chain joins TRBV12-3 or TRBV12-4 and TRBJ2-7, with D possibly TRBD1 on 6 matching bases. Deletions cut 6 bases from V and 9 bases from J, with 12 bases between. The CDR3 loop spans 11 amino acids. The chain's CDR3 is CASSNRRGQYF. The CDR3, as DNA: TGTGCCAGCAGCAATCGCAGGGGGCAGTACTTC.

The V and J genes are TRBV4-1 and TRBJ1-3; unclear D gene. The CDR3 has 13 amino acids. Germline assignment: CDR1 MGHRA and CDR2 YSYEKL. With 4 bases removed from V and 8 bases from J, the gap between germline ends came to 12 bases. The CDR3 DNA reads as TGCGCCAGCAGCCCCGCGAACGGGGACACCATATATTTT. The encoded protein is CASSPANGDTIYF.

The chain joins TRBV27 to TRBJ1-1, with 8 bases fitting TRBD1. Looked up from germline, CDR1 is MNHEY and CDR2 is SMNVEV (reference sequence). This CDR3 is built from 12 residues. The CDR3 nucleotides read TGTCCGGGCGGACAGGGCTTTATTGAAGCTTTCTTT. Translation gives CPGGQGFIEAFF.

This clone came up once. The gene calls are TRBV4-2 and TRBJ1-1, with D perhaps TRBD1 (5 bases). The CDR3 consists of 19 residues. Germline CDR1 and CDR2: LGHNA and YNFKEQ. Trimming took off 0 bases at V and 0 bases at J, with 20 bases between the two ends. CDR3 sequence: CASSQDLRQTNDLNTEAFF. CDR3 sequence (DNA): TGTGCCAGCAGCCAAGATCTTCGACAGACGAACGACCTGAACACTGAAGCTTTCTTT.

The rearrangement links TRBV14 to TRBJ1-2; D might be TRBD1 (5 bases). The germline V and J ends were trimmed by 2 bases and 4 bases, with 8 bases remaining between them. This CDR3 contains 13 residues. Germline V gene lookup returns CDR1 SGHDN and CDR2 FVKESK. CDR3 amino acids: CASSQQGTYGYTF. Written as DNA, the CDR3 is TGTGCCAGCAGCCAACAGGGAACCTATGGCTACACCTTC.

The rearrangement uses TRBV7-2 and TRBJ1-5, with 7 bases aligning to TRBD1. The CDR3 covers 15 residues. From germline, CDR1 is SGHTA and CDR2 FQGNSA. Trimming removed 11 bases from V and 6 bases from J; junction bases left unmatched: 16. CDR3 in DNA: TGTGCCGGACAACTGAGAGACAGGGTGGGTCAGCCCCAGCATTTT. Amino acids: CAGQLRDRVGQPQHF. Full variable domain (outside the CDR3, taken from reference TRBV7-2 and TRBJ1-5): GAGVSQSPSNKVTEKGKDVELRCDPISGHTALYWYRQSLGQGLEFLIYFQGNSAPDKSGLPSDRFSAERTGGSVSTLTIQRTQQEDSAVYLCAGQLRDRVGQPQHFGDGTRLSIL.

The CDR3 loop is CASSLAVNEQFF. The CDR3 region has the DNA TGTGCCAGCAGTTTAGCGGTAAATGAGCAGTTCTTC. V and J are TRBV6-6 and TRBJ2-1, with D maybe TRBD2 (6 bases). Per germline, CDR1 MNHNY and CDR2 SVGAGI (reference sequence). CDR3 length: 12 residues. With 4 bases removed from V and 7 bases from J, the gap between germline ends came to 8 bases.

The rearrangement links TRBV29-1 to TRBJ2-5; 7 nucleotides match TRBD1. The CDR3 consists of 12 residues. Trimming took 6 bases from V and 4 from J; bases not matched to a gene: 5. Germline assignment: CDR1 SQVTM and CDR2 ANQGSEA. CDR3 DNA sequence: TGCAGCGTGCAGGGGGTATCAGAGACCCAGTACTTC. It codes for CSVQGVSETQYF.

The chain carries TRBV9 and TRBJ2-7; D perhaps matches TRBD1 (6 bases). CDR1 SGDLS and CDR2 YYNGEE come from the germline V gene. V lost 4 bases, J lost 5 bases, and 16 bases lay in between. The CDR3 is 14 amino acids. CDR3 residues: CASSSGTPGDEQYF. The CDR3 nucleotides are TGTGCCAGCAGCTCCGGGACACCCGGGGACGAGCAGTACTTC.

The chain is built from TRBV28 and TRBJ2-5; the D gene is possibly TRBD2 (7 bases). The CDR3 consists of 12 residues. Between the trimmed V and J ends, which lost 11 bases and 5 bases, there was a span of 15 bases. Germline assignment: CDR1 MDHEN and CDR2 SYDVKM. CDR3 sequence: CAHGGRRETQYF. CDR3 sequence (DNA): TGTGCCCACGGGGGGCGCAGGGAGACCCAGTACTTC.

This clone is labeled as medium-sized. The rearrangement links TRBV11-2 to TRBJ2-7; unclear D gene. This CDR3 is 11 amino acids long. The germline V gene has CDR1 SGHAT and CDR2 FQNNGV. V was trimmed by 5 bases and J by 6 bases, leaving 8 bases between them. The CDR3 spells CASSNGGEQYF. The CDR3 DNA reads TGTGCCAGCAGCAATGGCGGCGAGCAGTACTTC.

V is TRBV21-1 and J is TRBJ2-7; the table calls TRBD1, which could not be checked here. TRBV21-1 is listed as a pseudogene. The CDR3 sequence is 16 residues long. The CDR3 here is CASPGEGDRGFYEQYF. The CDR3 DNA is TGTGCCAGCCCTGGGGAAGGGGACAGGGGGTTTTACGAGCAGTACTTC.

The chain uses TRBV7-2 and TRBJ1-5; D possibly corresponds to TRBD1 (5 bases). CDR1 and CDR2 (germline): SGHTA, FQGNSA. The CDR3 length is 15 residues. The V end lost 8 bases, the J end lost 5 bases, and 19 bases lay between the germline ends. The CDR3 DNA is TGTGCCAGCGCTTCTCGGGTTGGGGCAGATCAGCCCCAGCATTTT. As protein: CASASRVGADQPQHF.

The rearrangement links TRBV4-2 to TRBJ2-5, with 8 bases matching TRBD1. J was trimmed by 5 bases and V by 1 base; bases with no gene match: 12. Germline values: CDR1 LGHNA, CDR2 YNFKEQ. This CDR3 spans 17 amino acids. CDR3 loop: CASSQGTADRAGETQYF. For the CDR3, the DNA is TGTGCCAGCAGCCAAGGGACCGCGGACAGGGCGGGGGAGACCCAGTACTTC.

V usage is TRBV6-5 and J usage is TRBJ1-1; 9 positions match TRBD1. CDR3 length: 13 amino acids. The germline CDR1 and CDR2 sequences are MNHEY and SVGAGI. With 6 bases clipped from V and 11 bases from J, the junction kept 10 bases outside the gene matches. CDR3 in DNA: TGTGCCAGCAGAACTACAGGGGGCAATCAGGCTTTCTTT. This encodes CASRTTGGNQAFF.

V gene TRBV11-3 combines with J gene TRBJ2-6; D unresolved. Trimming took off 0 bases at V and 4 bases at J, with 10 bases between the two ends. CDR1 and CDR2 from the germline V gene are SGHNT and YENEEA. The CDR3 runs to 16 residues. CDR3 sequence reads: CASSLDTSWGANVLTF. CDR3 coding DNA: TGTGCCAGCAGCTTAGATACTTCCTGGGGGGCCAACGTCCTGACTTTC.

J is TRBJ2-3 and V is TRBV4-1, with D maybe TRBD2 (6 bases). This CDR3 contains 16 residues. The V gene lost 3 bases and the J gene lost 2 bases, with 15 bases spanning the gap. Germline V CDR1 and CDR2: MGHRA, YSYEKL. CDR3 sequence (DNA): TGCGCCAGCAGCCACCGAGGTAGCGGATACACAGATACGCAGTATTTT. It codes for CASSHRGSGYTDTQYF.

The V gene is TRBV3-1 (or the pseudogene TRBV3-2), the J gene TRBJ2-3; 9 positions agree with TRBD1. The CDR3 totals 14 residues. Germline loops: CDR1 LGHDT, CDR2 YNNKEL (reference sequence). The V and J ends lost 1 base and 4 bases, in that order; junction bases with no gene match: 0. CDR3 DNA: TGTGCCAGCAGCCAAGGACAGGGGGCAGATACGCAGTATTTT. It codes for CASSQGQGADTQYF.